The 29 T cell receptor beta chains below were found in one sample sequenced in a study of blood T cell repertoires in COVID-19. Generated by immunoSEQ multiplex PCR, the TCRdb table keeps only in-frame clones and is missing some. The table has about 75,000 clones, approximately 80% seen once; the top ten hold 20% to 25%. Sequencing was performed on peripheral blood. Receptor source: a woman between 45 and 65 years old with acute or convalescent COVID-19.

This rearrangement joins TRBV28 to TRBJ1-2, with unresolved D. This CDR3 has 13 amino acids. V lost 7 bases, J lost 2 bases, and 11 bases lay in between. CDR1 MDHEN and CDR2 SYDVKM come from the germline V gene. In DNA form, the CDR3 reads TGTGCCAGCAACGAGGCGATCAACTATGGCTACACCTTC. This encodes CASNEAINYGYTF.

J is TRBJ2-7 and V is TRBV6-5; D gene unclear. This CDR3 region has 13 residues. Trimming removed 6 bases at V and 3 bases at J, with 12 bases between. Looked up from germline, CDR1 is MNHEY and CDR2 is SVGAGI. The CDR3 spells CASSRSSLYEQYF. CDR3 in DNA: TGTGCCAGCAGCAGGTCCAGTCTCTACGAGCAGTACTTC.

V gene TRBV6-5 combines with J gene TRBJ1-6, with D maybe TRBD1 (6 bases). This CDR3 region has 14 residues. The ends were cut back, 2 bases at V and 13 bases at J, with 15 bases in the middle. The germline CDR1 and CDR2 sequences are MNHEY and SVGAGI. The DNA for the CDR3 is TGTGCCAGCAGTTACCGGGACAAATCATTCCCCCTCCACTTT. Translation gives CASSYRDKSFPLHF.

The rearrangement joins TRBV2 to TRBJ2-5; 12 nucleotides match TRBD2. J gave up 2 bases and V 7 bases, and 5 bases lay outside the gene matches. Germline CDR1 reads SNHLY; CDR2 reads FYNNEI. CDR3 length: 15 amino acids. CDR3 DNA sequence: TGTGCCAGCAAACCTCTAGCGGGGGGGCAAGAGACCCAGTACTTC. Translated, it gives CASKPLAGGQETQYF.

This chain links TRBV3-1 (or the pseudogene TRBV3-2) with TRBJ1-1; no reliable D call. In germline, CDR1 is LGHDT, CDR2 YNNKEL (reference sequence). The CDR3 is made up of 12 amino acids. V was pared by 6 bases and J by 3 bases, with 8 bases between. DNA of the CDR3: TGTGCCAGCAGACACCTGGACACTGAAGCTTTCTTT. The encoded protein is CASRHLDTEAFF.

The chain combines TRBV7-6 with TRBJ2-5, with D tentatively TRBD2 (6 bases). This CDR3 contains 14 residues. Germline CDR1 and CDR2: SGHVS and FNYEAQ. The ends were cut back, 6 bases at V and 6 bases at J, with 17 bases in the middle. The CDR3 DNA is TGTGCCAGCAGTTACCGGGACGGAGGGAAGACCCAGTACTTC. It specifies CASSYRDGGKTQYF.

V is TRBV19 and J is TRBJ2-1, with 9 bases fitting TRBD1. The CDR3 sequence is 15 residues long. Germline CDR1 is LNHDA and CDR2 is SQIVND (reference sequence). With V trimmed by 6 bases and J by 1 base, 4 bases remained unmatched. This CDR3 reads CASSPDRGSYNEQFF. In DNA form, the CDR3 reads TGTGCCAGTAGCCCCGACAGGGGGTCCTACAATGAGCAGTTCTTC.

The V gene is TRBV4-2, the J gene TRBJ2-3, with 13 positions matching TRBD2. V lost 2 bases and J lost 6; bases outside the gene matches: 11. The germline V gene encodes CDR1 LGHNA and CDR2 YNFKEQ. The CDR3 sequence is 18 residues long. This chain's CDR3 is CASSQRLAGGPVLDTQYF. Here the CDR3 DNA reads TGTGCCAGCAGCCAAAGACTAGCGGGGGGACCGGTGTTGGATACGCAGTATTTT.

The V and J genes are TRBV28 and TRBJ1-6, with TRBD1 matching 7 bases. The CDR3 covers 16 residues. Germline V CDR1 and CDR2: MDHEN, SYDVKM. Losses at the gene ends were 6 bases for V and 5 bases for J; bases not matched to a gene: 10. The CDR3 loop is CASRSRGTVHNSPLHF. The CDR3 nucleotides read TGTGCCAGCAGGTCTAGGGGGACAGTACATAATTCACCCCTCCACTTT.

The J gene is TRBJ1-1, the V gene TRBV6-2 or TRBV6-3, with 9 positions matching TRBD1. Germline V lookup: CDR1 MNHEY, CDR2 SVGEGT. This CDR3 has 18 residues. J gave up 4 bases and V 4 bases, and 16 bases lay outside the gene matches. The CDR3: CASSSPRGQGLRSTEAFF. The CDR3 nucleotides are TGTGCCAGCAGTTCTCCGCGGGGACAGGGTCTTCGATCCACTGAAGCTTTCTTT.

V and J are TRBV19 and TRBJ1-3; D is uncertain. The CDR3 runs to 14 residues. With 9 bases removed from V and 0 bases from J, the gap between germline ends came to 12 bases. Germline CDR1 LNHDA, CDR2 SQIVND (reference sequence). The CDR3 here is CASRTSDSGNTIYF. For the CDR3, the DNA is TGTGCCAGCCGTACCAGTGACTCTGGAAACACCATATATTTT.

The V call is TRBV7-5, the J call TRBJ2-1; the D segment call TRBD2 is taken from the table without a DNA check. TRBV7-5 is a pseudogene segment. This CDR3 has 17 residues. As DNA, the CDR3 is TGTGTCAGAAGCTTAGAGGCGGCTAGCGGAGGGGGGAATGAGCAGTTCTTC. As protein: CVRSLEAASGGGNEQFF.

The chain carries TRBV5-6 and TRBJ2-7; tentative D call: TRBD1 (6 bases). CDR1 and CDR2 (germline): SGHDT, YYEEEE. V was cut by 0 bases and J by 5 bases, with 9 bases left in between. The CDR3 loop spans 13 amino acids. CDR3 in amino acids: CASSLAGVHEQYF. The CDR3 coding sequence is TGTGCCAGCAGCTTGGCAGGGGTCCACGAGCAGTACTTC. Variable domain in full (rest from reference TRBV5-6 and TRBJ2-7): DAGVTQSPTHLIKTRGQQVTLRCSPKSGHDTVSWYQQALGQGPQFIFQYYEEEERQRGNFPDRFSGHQFPNYSSELNVNALLLGDSALYLCASSLAGVHEQYFGPGTRLTVT.

This clone came up a few times. The chain links TRBV2 to TRBJ2-5, with 9 nucleotides matching TRBD1. The CDR3 contains 14 residues. Trimming took 1 base from V and 4 from J; bases not matched to a gene: 1. The germline CDR1 and CDR2 sequences are SNHLY and FYNNEI. The CDR3 loop is CASSEDRGRETQYF. The CDR3 nucleotides read TGTGCCAGCAGTGAAGACAGGGGGCGAGAGACCCAGTACTTC.

V usage is TRBV19 and J usage is TRBJ1-5; D remains ambiguous. The germline gives CDR1 LNHDA, CDR2 SQIVND (reference sequence). The CDR3 length is 17 residues. V was trimmed by 3 bases and J by 2 bases, leaving 17 bases between them. DNA for the CDR3: TGTGCCAGTAGTATTGGGCAGCCCCAATGGGGCAATCAGCCCCAGCATTTT. Amino acids: CASSIGQPQWGNQPQHF.

About this clone itself: A read error may account for a junction end that differs from germline. V gene TRBV28 combines with J gene TRBJ1-5; 9 bases map to TRBD1. In germline, CDR1 is MDHEN, CDR2 SYDVKM. This CDR3 comprises 17 residues. CDR3 residues: CASIADRGFYSNQPQHF. The CDR3 bases are TGTGCTAGCATTGCGGACAGGGGTTTTTATAGCAATCAGCCCCAGCATTTT.

The rearrangement uses TRBV19 and TRBJ1-4; unclear D gene. Per germline, CDR1 LNHDA and CDR2 SQIVND (reference sequence). V lost 5 bases, J lost 7 bases, and 11 bases lay in between. CDR3 length equals 13 residues. The DNA of the CDR3 is TGTGCCAGTAGTGGCCTAGTCGGTGAAAAACTGTTTTTT. Its translation is CASSGLVGEKLFF. Full variable domain (missing parts from reference TRBV19 and TRBJ1-4): DGGITQSPKYLFRKEGQNVTLSCEQNLNHDAMYWYRQDPGQGLRLIYYSQIVNDFQKGDIAEGYSVSREKKESFPLTVTSAQKNPTAFYLCASSGLVGEKLFFGSGTQLSVL.

This clone has just one count. The chain has TRBV27 and TRBJ1-5; tentatively, D is TRBD1 (5 bases). Germline V CDR1 and CDR2: MNHEY, SMNVEV (reference sequence). V shed 3 bases and J shed 4 bases, with 13 bases lying between them. The CDR3 is made up of 15 amino acids. The CDR3 spells CASSFQGRENQPQHF. In DNA, the CDR3 is TGTGCCAGCAGTTTCCAGGGACGGGAGAATCAGCCCCAGCATTTT.

The gene calls are TRBV7-9 and TRBJ1-2; no clear D gene. CDR1 and CDR2 from the germline V gene are SEHNR and FQNEAQ (reference sequence). The length of the CDR3 is 12 residues. V gave up 3 bases and J gave up 3 bases, with 5 bases separating them. The CDR3: CASSFADYGYTF. CDR3 bases: TGTGCCAGCAGCTTCGCAGACTATGGCTACACCTTC.

The chain links TRBV7-9 to TRBJ2-7, with 12 bases lining up with TRBD2. Germline V gene sequence: CDR1 SEHNR, CDR2 FQNEAQ (reference sequence). The CDR3 totals 12 residues. Trimming at V came to 1 base and at J to 13 bases, leaving 2 bases not matched to a gene. The CDR3 loop reads CASSLGTSGDYF. The CDR3 DNA is TGTGCCAGCAGCTTAGGGACTAGCGGGGATTACTTC.

The chain employs TRBV18 and TRBJ1-2; D might be TRBD1 (6 bases). Trimming removed 3 bases from V and 0 bases from J, with 11 bases in between. Germline lookup yields CDR1 KGHSH and CDR2 LQKENI. This CDR3 is built from 15 residues. CDR3 sequence reads: CASSPVTGANYGYTF. The CDR3 nucleotides are TGTGCCAGCTCACCTGTGACAGGCGCTAACTATGGCTACACCTTC.

This clone was picked up one time. The chain uses TRBV5-1 and TRBJ2-5; tentative D call: TRBD2 (7 bases). The germline CDR1 and CDR2 sequences are SGHRS and YFSETQ. The CDR3 covers 15 residues. V was shortened by 2 bases and J by 0 bases, with 11 bases between the two germline ends. The CDR3 loop is CASSLEGGYQETQYF. The CDR3 DNA reads TGCGCCAGCAGCTTAGAGGGGGGGTACCAAGAGACCCAGTACTTC.

This chain joins TRBV12-5 and TRBJ1-5; D unresolved. The CDR3 covers 18 residues. Germline lookup yields CDR1 LGHNT and CDR2 FRNRAP. V lost 1 base, J lost 0 bases, and 16 bases lay in between. Here the CDR3 DNA reads TGTGCTAGTGGTTTGGGCGGGGTTTCGAGTTATAGCAATCAGCCCCAGCATTTT. It encodes CASGLGGVSSYSNQPQHF.

This rearrangement joins TRBV5-1 to TRBJ2-7; D is perhaps TRBD2 (5 bases). CDR1 and CDR2 (germline): SGHRS, YFSETQ. V was cut by 2 bases and J by 3 bases, with 15 bases left in between. There are 15 residues in the CDR3. The CDR3 region has the DNA TGCGCCAGCAGCTTTGACGAGGGTTGGATCTACGAGCAGTACTTC. It yields the protein CASSFDEGWIYEQYF. Full variable domain (outside the CDR3, taken from reference TRBV5-1 and TRBJ2-7): KAGVTQTPRYLIKTRGQQVTLSCSPISGHRSVSWYQQTPGQGLQFLFEYFSETQRNKGNFPGRFSGRQFSNSRSEMNVSTLELGDSALYLCASSFDEGWIYEQYFGPGTRLTVT.

V is TRBV7-9 and J is TRBJ2-3; TRBD2 matches at 11 bases. Unmatched junction bases numbered 8, after V lost 5 bases and J lost 4 bases. The CDR3 spans 16 residues. Germline V gene lookup returns CDR1 SEHNR and CDR2 FQNEAQ (reference sequence). The CDR3 DNA is TGTGCCAGCAGCCAACCTAGCGGGAGGTTTCCAGATACGCAGTATTTT. This encodes CASSQPSGRFPDTQYF. Complete variable domain (other parts from reference TRBV7-9 and TRBJ2-3): DTGVSQNPRHKITKRGQNVTFRCDPISEHNRLYWYRQTLGQGPEFLTYFQNEAQLEKSRLLSDRFSAERPKGSFSTLEIQRTEQGDSAMYLCASSQPSGRFPDTQYFGPGTRLTVL.

This chain uses TRBV30 with TRBJ1-1; D is unresolved. The germline CDR1 and CDR2 sequences are GTSNPN and SVGIG (reference sequence). CDR3 size: 10 residues. Trimming removed 5 bases at V and 3 bases at J, with 4 bases between. The CDR3 DNA is TGTGCCTGGGACTACACTGAAGCTTTCTTT. Protein: CAWDYTEAFF.

This chain uses TRBV30 with TRBJ2-7; a possible D gene is TRBD2 (5 bases). In germline, CDR1 is GTSNPN, CDR2 SVGIG (reference sequence). The CDR3 covers 13 residues. Trimming took 7 bases from V and 9 from J, leaving 22 bases between them. The CDR3 coding sequence is TGTGCCTACCACGGGCGCAGGAGGCTAGGGCAGTACTTC. Its protein product is CAYHGRRRLGQYF.

The table lists this clone with a few counts. The V gene is TRBV28, the J gene TRBJ1-2; 9 bases agree with TRBD1. V shed 5 bases and J 8 bases; nucleotides not matched to a gene: 3. The V gene's germline CDR1 is MDHEN and CDR2 SYDVKM. The CDR3 sequence is 12 residues long. CDR3: CASSRTGEGYTF. Here the CDR3 DNA reads TGTGCCAGCAGTAGGACAGGGGAAGGCTACACCTTC.

This chain links TRBV6-5 with TRBJ2-7; D might be TRBD1 (6 bases). This CDR3 has 14 residues. Trimming left V 6 bases short and J 2 bases short, with 14 bases between. CDR1 is MNHEY, CDR2 SVGAGI, per germline. The CDR3 DNA sequence: TGTGCCAGCAGCCCGTATCCAGGGGCCTACGAGCAGTACTTC. This encodes CASSPYPGAYEQYF.